This T cell receptor beta chain was retrieved from a study of shared clonotypes between healthy human individuals. Overall study context: Each donor's CD4 naive and CD4 memory cells filled three plates apiece, CD8 naive two, and CD8 memory one.

The protocol was immunoSEQ multiplex PCR, while the TCRdb copy is restricted to in-frame clones and leaves out a portion. This table has about 2,500,000 clones, just over 90% appearing once. In regard to this clone: The antigen remains unidentified.

Per the germline V gene, CDR1 is SGHNT and CDR2 is YYREEE (reference sequence). The CDR3 has 13 amino acids. Unmatched junction bases numbered 5, after V lost 4 bases and J lost 7 bases. CD45RA+ naive and CD45RA-negative memory subsets were separated from CD4+ cells. Study-level points and caveats: Relative to memory subsets, naive subsets generally showed larger estimated richness.

V and J are TRBV5-4 and TRBJ1-1; TRBD1 agrees at 9 bases. The sample consisted of naive CD4+ T cells sorted from blood. The subset denotes: CD45RA+ positively selected. The clonotype was recovered from a man younger than 30 in good health. CDR3 DNA: TGTGCCAGCAGCCGACAGGGGGATTTTGAAGCTTTCTTT. Amino acids: CASSRQGDFEAFF.